This TCR beta chain derives from a study of shared clonotypes between healthy human individuals (dated by TCRdb to about 2020). The study in broad terms: The cohort comprised two women and a few men aged 18 to 49 years. For each donor, CD4 naive and CD4 memory were each run on three plates, CD8 naive on two plates, and CD8 memory on one plate. To estimate repertoire size and how much clonotypes are shared between individuals, the study performed deep sequencing of blood TCR repertoires from a few healthy adults. Different laboratories and diverse techniques were used to prepare libraries and sequence TCR repertoires, to increase sequencing depth and limit assay-specific biases. Per donor, leukapheresis produced somewhere between about 0.85 and 10 billion PBMCs.

The CDR1 and CDR2 encoded by the germline V gene (reference sequence) are LNHDA and SQIVND. There are 11 amino acids in the CDR3, from cysteine to phenylalanine inclusive. Just CDR3 DNA is preserved here, 33 bases in frame from base 1. The germline ends are 5 bases apart after V is trimmed by 5 bases and J by 3 bases. Concerning this clone itself: No antigen is known for it. One base away there is no much larger clone; base qualities are not given.

On the study overall, not on this receptor specifically: Even with the large sequencing depth, rarefaction of the sorted-subset datasets indicated that sequencing was incomplete. Sampling was limited to blood, and TCR repertoires in tissue likely differ from TCR repertoires in blood. When four donors were compared, the shared fraction of clonotypes was about 5% for naive CD4, around 3.5% for naive CD8, 2% to 2.5% for memory CD4, and less than 0.5% for memory CD8. Naive subsets generally had larger estimated clonotype richness than memory subsets. Higher generation probabilities were observed for clonotypes shared by all four sorted-subset donors than for non-shared clonotypes. Because the study included only a small number of donors, the genetic and exposure-history diversity represented was limited. Based on pairwise subsampling, the degree of clonotype sharing among donors was expected to be affected by sequencing depth.

TCR CDR3 regions were amplified from genomic DNA by multiplex PCR using the deep immunoSEQ assay. Extracted genomic DNA from each cell subset was distributed evenly across all wells of several immunoSEQ 96-well plates, and each plate was treated as a replicate. Each replicate PCR for sorted subsets received about 210 ng genomic DNA, equal to 30,000 or so T cell genomes. The purified libraries were quantified using a Qubit 3.0 fluorometer, sized with a Bioanalyzer 2100, and then quantified again using the KAPA Library Quantification kit. Every immunoSEQ 96-well plate was sequenced on a dedicated single-read 150-cycle Illumina NextSeq 550 flow cell. Per the source publication's procedure: The immunoSEQ output contained only junctional sequences without quality scores, so filtering could not match that applied to full-length reads. Sequences were annotated with PyIR, a Python wrapper for IgBLAST v1.9, and V/J genes and CDR3 were assigned using IMGT germline references. Reads were filtered out if the reads had weak V/J assignments (E-value above 1e-6), no CDR3, stop codons, out-of-frame junctions, or ambiguous translated residues. V3J clonotypes were defined as sequences sharing an identical inferred V gene, J gene, and CDR3 amino acid sequence. Percentage overlap between repertoires was computed as shared unique clonotypes divided by the size of the smaller repertoire. Repertoire richness was assessed with RTK rarefaction, the Chao1 estimator, and Recon v2.1 estimates of unobserved clonotypes. Generation probabilities for all TCRbeta clonotypes obtained by the gDNA method from a handful of donors were computed using OLGA. TCRdb retrieved this table from immuneACCESS and kept in-frame rearrangements only. Not all clones are present; in checked studies, unresolved V genes account for under half, and no reason is known for the remainder. Clonal size and the V and J genes are those of that table, whereas D and trimming came from the DNA. Within this sample are roughly 570,000 clones, with roughly 98% of them counted one time only. Approximately 0.33% of the sample is in the top ten clones.

CD8 naive samples were obtained by positive selection for CCR7 among CD45RO-negative cells, yielding a CD45RA+CCR7+ population from which TemRA cells were excluded. The donors were healthy, HIV-negative adults with no recently reported acute infections or vaccinations. Every donor was a Caucasian adult living in Nashville, Tennessee, USA. Blood was collected by leukapheresis, and PBMCs were isolated by Ficoll-Histopaque density gradient centrifugation and then cryopreserved in liquid nitrogen vapor phase. Purity and quantity of every magnetically sorted T cell population were checked by analytical flow cytometry. Each sorted fraction had its genomic DNA isolated and then quantified by UV absorbance on a Nanodrop 2000c.

The receptor comes from a young man in good health. The chain employs TRBV19 and TRBJ2-7; the D gene is unclear. Sequencing was performed on naive CD8+ T cells sorted from blood. The cell subset or site label, as the study defines it: CD45RA+CCR7+. The nucleotide sequence is TGTGCCAGTAGTTTTCGCTACGAGCAGTACTTC. Its protein reads: CASSFRYEQYF.